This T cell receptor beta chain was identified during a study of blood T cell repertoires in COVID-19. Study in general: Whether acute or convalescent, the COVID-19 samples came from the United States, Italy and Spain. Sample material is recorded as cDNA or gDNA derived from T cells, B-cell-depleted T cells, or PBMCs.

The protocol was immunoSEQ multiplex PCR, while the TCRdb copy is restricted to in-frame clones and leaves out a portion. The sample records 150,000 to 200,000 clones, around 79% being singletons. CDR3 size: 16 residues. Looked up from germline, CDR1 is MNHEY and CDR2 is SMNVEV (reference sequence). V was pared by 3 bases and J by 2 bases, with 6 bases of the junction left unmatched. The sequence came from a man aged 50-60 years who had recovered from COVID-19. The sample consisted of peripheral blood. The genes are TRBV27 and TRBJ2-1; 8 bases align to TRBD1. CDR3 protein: CASSFWQGATYNEQFF. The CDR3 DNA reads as TGTGCCAGCAGTTTTTGGCAGGGGGCAACCTACAATGAGCAGTTCTTC.